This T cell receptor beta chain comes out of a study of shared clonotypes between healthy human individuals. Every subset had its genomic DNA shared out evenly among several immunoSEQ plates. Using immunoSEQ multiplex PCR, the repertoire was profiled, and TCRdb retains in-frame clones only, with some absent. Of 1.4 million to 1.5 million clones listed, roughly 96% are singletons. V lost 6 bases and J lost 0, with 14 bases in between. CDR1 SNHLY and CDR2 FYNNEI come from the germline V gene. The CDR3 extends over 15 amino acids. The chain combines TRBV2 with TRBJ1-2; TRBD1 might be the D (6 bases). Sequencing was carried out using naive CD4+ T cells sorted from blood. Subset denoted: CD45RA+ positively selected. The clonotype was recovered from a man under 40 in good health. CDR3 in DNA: TGTGCCAGCAGACTCCGGGACACTGCTAACTATGGCTACACCTTC. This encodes CASRLRDTANYGYTF. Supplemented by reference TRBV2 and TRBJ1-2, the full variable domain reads EPEVTQTPSHQVTQMGQEVILRCVPISNHLYFYWYRQILGQKVEFLVSFYNNEISEKSEIFDDQFSVERPDGSNFTLKIRSTKLEDSAMYFCASRLRDTANYGYTFGSGTRLTVV.